The 14 T cell receptor beta chains listed next were all sequenced from one sample in a study of T cells in Graves' hyperthyroidism and ophthalmopathy. Amplification of TCR beta CDR3 regions was performed using RNA transcripts as template. Carried out on the TCR CDR3, a first-round RT-PCR used the HTBI primer set. TCRdb used MiXCR to reprocess the multiplex PCR reads, holding one entry per CDR3 protein. The sample lists fewer than 25,000 distinct CDR3 sequences, around 47% occurring once. The sequenced sample was blood. The receptors were gathered from a woman between 35 and 50 years old with Graves' hyperthyroidism that later progressed to Graves' ophthalmopathy.

This clonotype was seen just once. The rearrangement joins TRBV20-1 to TRBJ2-1; D is ambiguous. This CDR3 has 11 residues. Trimming cost V 3 bases and J 15 bases, with 15 bases left between them. CDR1 is DFQATT, CDR2 SNEGSKA, per germline (reference sequence). CDR3 nucleotides: TGCAGTGCTAGTGAGACTCCCCTTTCGTTCTTC. Amino acids: CSASETPLSFF.

Turning to this clonotype: The junction shows a germline mismatch at one end, possibly a read error. This rearrangement joins TRBV28 to TRBJ1-2, with 9 bases lining up with TRBD1. The CDR3 contains 16 residues. Germline V gene sequence: CDR1 MDHEN, CDR2 SYDVKM. In nucleotides, the CDR3 is TGTGCCTGCAGTTCCGGGACAGGGTTTTATGGCTATGGCTACACCTTC. As protein: CACSSGTGFYGYGYTF.

This clonotype was seen many times. The chain has TRBV18 and TRBJ2-7; D is unclear. This CDR3 is built from 12 residues. CDR1 KGHSH and CDR2 LQKENI come from the germline V gene. The ends were cut back, 6 bases at V and 4 bases at J, with 10 bases in the middle. CDR3 region: CASSLDKYEQYF. The DNA for the CDR3 is TGTGCCAGCTCCTTAGACAAGTACGAGCAGTACTTC.

On this clonotype itself: A read error may be the cause here, since a much bigger clone is one base away. V gene TRBV6-2 or TRBV6-3 combines with J gene TRBJ2-7; D gene unclear. This CDR3 region has 15 residues. With 6 bases removed from V and 9 bases from J, the gap between germline ends came to 24 bases. CDR1 and CDR2 (germline): MNHEY, SVGEGT. CDR3 region: CASRPSLPRAGGQYF. The CDR3, as DNA: TGTGCCAGCAGGCCCTCGTTACCCCGGGCTGGTGGGCAGTACTTC.

This chain joins TRBV20-1 and TRBJ2-7, with 13 bases fitting TRBD2. The ends lost 3 bases at V and 12 bases at J; junction bases unmatched: 5. The CDR3 is 12 residues long. CDR1 and CDR2 (germline): DFQATT, SNEGSKA (reference sequence). This chain's CDR3 is CSASKTSGRMYF. For the CDR3, the DNA is TGCAGTGCTAGTAAGACTAGCGGGAGGATGTACTTC.

This clonotype was seen at least ten times. This chain joins TRBV6-1 and TRBJ2-2, with 10 bases identical to TRBD1. The germline V gene encodes CDR1 MNHNS and CDR2 SASEGT. The CDR3 is 15 amino acids. J lost 4 bases, V lost 6 bases, and 5 bases had no gene match. CDR3 sequence reads: CASSLTGGGTGELFF. CDR3 nucleotides: TGTGCCAGCAGCCTGACAGGGGGCGGCACCGGGGAGCTGTTTTTT.

V gene TRBV3-1 combines with J gene TRBJ2-2; 7 bases map to TRBD2. Germline-derived CDR1 and CDR2 are LGHDT and YNNKEL (reference sequence). J was trimmed by 0 bases and V by 1 base; bases with no gene match: 2. This CDR3 region has 16 residues. The CDR3 sequence: CASSQAGGTNTGELFF. CDR3 sequence (DNA): TGTGCCAGCAGCCAAGCGGGAGGCACGAACACCGGGGAGCTGTTTTTT. Filled out from reference TRBV3-1 and TRBJ2-2, the complete variable domain reads DTAVSQTPKYLVTQMGNDKSIKCEQNLGHDTMYWYKQDSKKFLKIMFSYNNKELIINETVPNRFSPKSPDKAHLNLHINSLELGDSAVYFCASSQAGGTNTGELFFGEGSRLTVL.

V and J are TRBV20-1 and TRBJ1-1; D is uncertain. Trimming removed 6 bases from V and 5 bases from J, with 16 bases in between. The CDR3 is 13 residues long. Germline CDR1 DFQATT, CDR2 SNEGSKA (reference sequence). The chain's CDR3 is CSALYSGRTEAFF. The CDR3, as DNA: TGCAGTGCCCTCTACAGTGGTAGGACTGAAGCTTTCTTT.

This clonotype occurred many times. At one boundary the junction diverges from the germline segment, which might be a read error. The rearrangement joins TRBV2 to TRBJ2-1, with a tentative D call TRBD2 (5 bases). The CDR3 is 15 residues long. Germline V gene lookup returns CDR1 SNHLY and CDR2 FYNNEI. The CDR3 DNA reads TGTGCCGGCAGTGAAGCGCCTCGCGGGTACAATGAGCAGTTCTTC. Translated, it gives CAGSEAPRGYNEQFF.

This clonotype was recorded many times. CDR3 sequence reads: CSARVSSSGRAGNEQFF. The DNA of the CDR3 is TGCAGTGCTAGAGTGTCGTCTAGCGGGAGGGCGGGTAATGAGCAGTTCTTC. The chain carries TRBV20-1 and TRBJ2-1; 12 bases agree with TRBD2. Germline V gene data show CDR1 as DFQATT and CDR2 as SNEGSKA (reference sequence). The CDR3 sequence is 17 residues long. V lost 1 base to trimming and J lost 7 bases; unmatched junction nucleotides: 11.

This clonotype was recorded many times. The genes are TRBV9 and TRBJ2-2; 7 bases align to TRBD1. The ends lost 3 bases at V and 8 bases at J; junction bases unmatched: 10. The germline V gene encodes CDR1 SGDLS and CDR2 YYNGEE. This CDR3 contains 15 residues. The CDR3 coding sequence is TGTGCCAGCAGCGCCCGGGACAGTCACTCTGGGGAGCTGTTTTTT. Translating it yields CASSARDSHSGELFF.

The V call is TRBV5-1, the J call TRBJ1-6; possibly TRBD1 for D (6 bases). Trimming left V 2 bases short and J 11 bases short, with 8 bases between. The length of the CDR3 is 12 residues. Per germline, CDR1 SGHRS and CDR2 YFSETQ. The CDR3: CASSFEGAPLHF. The DNA for the CDR3 is TGCGCCAGCAGCTTCGAGGGGGCACCCCTCCACTTT.

This clonotype was seen ten or more times. This chain links TRBV28 with TRBJ2-7, with 8 bases identical to TRBD1. Germline CDR1 reads MDHEN; CDR2 reads SYDVKM. The CDR3 has 15 amino acids. Germline trimming cut 5 bases from V and 5 bases from J; bases unmatched to any gene: 11. CDR3 DNA sequence: TGTGCCAGCAGTCCCCCCCCGGACAGGGTGCACGAGCAGTACTTC. As protein: CASSPPPDRVHEQYF.

This chain uses TRBV11-2 with TRBJ2-1, with D perhaps matching TRBD1 or TRBD2 (7 bases each). CDR1 is SGHAT, CDR2 FQNNGV, per germline. With 5 bases removed from V and 8 bases from J, the gap between germline ends came to 16 bases. This CDR3 comprises 14 residues. The CDR3 DNA sequence: TGTGCCAGCAGCCCAGGGGGGGGGGGCTATGAGCAGTTCTTC. It yields the protein CASSPGGGGYEQFF.